The text below deals with one T cell receptor (beta chain). This specimen belongs to a study of T cells of healthy individuals. Via MiXCR, TCRdb re-called the 5' RACE reads, giving one row per CDR3 protein. The repertoire holds some 69,000 distinct CDR3 sequences, with around 15% as singletons. V was pared by 5 bases and J by 9 bases, with 11 bases between. CDR1 is MNHEY, CDR2 SVGEGT, per germline. This CDR3 comprises 12 residues. The rearrangement links TRBV6-2 or TRBV6-3 to TRBJ2-1; tentative D call: TRBD2 (5 bases). This TCR was sampled from a human donor in good health. CDR3 nucleotide sequence: TGTGCCAGCAGTCCACTAGGCACTGAGCAGTTCTTC. Amino acid sequence: CASSPLGTEQFF.